This TCR beta chain was sequenced during a study of blood T cell repertoires in COVID-19. Authors' analysis steps: Reference gene primer amplification gave nucleated cell count estimates. Repertoires were generated with immunoSEQ multiplex PCR, while TCRdb's copy carries only in-frame clones and drops some. That table supplies the V and J calls and clone size; D and trimming were determined from the DNA. Among some 150,000 clones listed, around 90% were seen once. The germline CDR1 and CDR2 sequences are SGHRS and YFSETQ. V lost 0 bases and J lost 7; bases outside the gene matches: 7. This CDR3 comprises 16 residues.

This chain joins TRBV5-1 and TRBJ2-1; 10 bases map to TRBD2. This TCR came from a woman between 55 and 75 years old with active or convalescent COVID-19. The sample taken for sequencing was peripheral blood. The CDR3 protein is CASSLGPSGGLNEQFF. DNA for the CDR3: TGCGCCAGCAGCTTGGGTCCTAGCGGGGGTCTAAATGAGCAGTTCTTC.